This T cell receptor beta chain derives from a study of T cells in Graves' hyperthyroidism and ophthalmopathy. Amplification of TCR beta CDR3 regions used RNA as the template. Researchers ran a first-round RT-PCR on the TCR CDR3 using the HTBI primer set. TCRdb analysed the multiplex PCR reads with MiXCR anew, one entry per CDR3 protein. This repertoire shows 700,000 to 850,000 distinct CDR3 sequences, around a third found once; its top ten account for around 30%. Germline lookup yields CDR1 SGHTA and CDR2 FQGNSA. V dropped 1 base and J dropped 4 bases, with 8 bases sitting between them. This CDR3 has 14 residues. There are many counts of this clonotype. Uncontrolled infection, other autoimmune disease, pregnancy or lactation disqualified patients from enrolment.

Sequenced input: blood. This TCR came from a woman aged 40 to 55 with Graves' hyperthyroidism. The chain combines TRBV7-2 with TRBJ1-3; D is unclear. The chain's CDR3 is CASSLVGSGNTIYF. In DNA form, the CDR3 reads TGTGCCAGCAGCTTAGTCGGATCCGGAAACACCATATATTTT.